This record covers a single T cell receptor beta chain. Its antigen is as yet unknown. RNA totalling about 0.45 to 1 ug underwent reverse transcription with random hexamers. Amplification of TCR beta CDR3 spanned 54 Vbeta and 13 Jbeta via immunoSEQ multiplex PCR. TCRdb used MiXCR to reprocess the immunoSEQ multiplex PCR reads, holding one entry per CDR3 protein. There are around 150,000 distinct CDR3 sequences in the sample; roughly 95% occur only once, and approximately 0.11% lies in the top ten. CD8+ and CD4+ T cells taken from blood had their TCR beta sequenced. TEMRA cells were FACS-enriched, unlike CD8+ and CD4+ T cells, which were negatively isolated. This record comes from a study of CD8 T cells in Susac syndrome. Study-wide results and limits: The study conceded that relatively few individuals underwent its TCR sequencing and HLA analysis.

The clonotype was recovered from a human donor with multiple sclerosis. The sequenced sample consisted of CD4+ T cells from PBMCs.

The CDR3 region is CASSPSGLAGGMNEQFF. CDR3 nucleotides: TGTGCCAGCTCACCCTCGGGACTAGCGGGAGGAATGAATGAGCAGTTCTTC. The chain recombines TRBV18 with TRBJ2-1, with 15 bases that match TRBD2. V lost 3 bases, J lost 7 bases, and 7 bases stayed unmatched. The CDR3 has 17 residues. Germline V gives CDR1 KGHSH, CDR2 LQKENI.